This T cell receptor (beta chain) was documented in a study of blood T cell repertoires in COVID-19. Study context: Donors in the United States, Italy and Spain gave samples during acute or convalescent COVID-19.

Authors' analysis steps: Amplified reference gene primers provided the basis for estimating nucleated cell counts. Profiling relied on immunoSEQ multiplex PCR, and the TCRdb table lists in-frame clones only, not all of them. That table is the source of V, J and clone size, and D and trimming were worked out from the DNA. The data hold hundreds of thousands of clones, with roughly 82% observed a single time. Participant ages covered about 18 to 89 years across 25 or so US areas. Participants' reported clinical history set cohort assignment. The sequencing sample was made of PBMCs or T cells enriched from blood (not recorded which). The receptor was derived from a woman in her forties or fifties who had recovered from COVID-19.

The CDR3 loop reads CASRQGITEAFF. CDR3 nucleotide sequence: TGTGCCAGCCGACAGGGCATTACTGAAGCTTTCTTT. V gene TRBV12-3 or TRBV12-4 combines with J gene TRBJ1-1; 7 bases agree with TRBD1. V gave up 8 bases and J gave up 5 bases; unmatched junction bases: 5. This CDR3 is built from 12 residues.